The present entry profiles one TCR beta chain with its context. Its antigen is still unknown. These data are taken from a study of cytomegalovirus exposure and HLA in healthy donors. General study points: The study recorded 150 to 200 TCR beta chains that were cytomegalovirus-associated. The study found most TCR sequences rare, yet found some public TCRs in many donors. There were a few CMV-associated chains whose specificity for CMV antigens was confirmed in vitro.

TCRdb keeps only in-frame clones here, not all; method: immunoSEQ multiplex PCR. The sample carries about 65,000 clones, 92% recorded once. Germline-derived CDR1 and CDR2 are SGDLS and YYNGEE. Trimming removed 3 bases from V and 6 bases from J, with 16 bases in between. The CDR3 runs 14 residues. The donors formed part of the approximately 120-subject validation cohort, distinct from the approximately 670-subject first cohort. The chain combines TRBV9 with TRBJ2-7; D not certain. The sequencing sample was made of PBMCs. The sequence was collected from a woman under 30 in good health and CMV-seronegative. The DNA of the CDR3 is TGTGCCAGCAGCGGGTACAAAGAACGAGGCGAGCAGTACTTC. Translating gives CASSGYKERGEQYF. The full variable domain, rest sourced from reference TRBV9 and TRBJ2-7, is DSGVTQTPKHLITATGQRVTLRCSPRSGDLSVYWYQQSLDQGLQFLIQYYNGEERAKGNILERFSAQQFPDLHSELNLSSLELGDSALYFCASSGYKERGEQYFGPGTRLTVT.